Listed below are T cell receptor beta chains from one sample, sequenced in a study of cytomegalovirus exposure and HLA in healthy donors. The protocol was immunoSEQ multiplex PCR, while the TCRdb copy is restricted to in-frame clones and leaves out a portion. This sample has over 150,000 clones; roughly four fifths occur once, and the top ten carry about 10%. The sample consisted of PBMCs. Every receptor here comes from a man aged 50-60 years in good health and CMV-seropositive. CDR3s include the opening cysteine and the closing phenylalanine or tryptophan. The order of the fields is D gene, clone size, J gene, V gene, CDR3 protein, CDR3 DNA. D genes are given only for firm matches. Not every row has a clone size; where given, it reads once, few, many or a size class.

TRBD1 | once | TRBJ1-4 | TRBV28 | CASRRVGTGNEKLFF | TGTGCCAGCAGAAGGGTAGGGACAGGCAATGAAAAACTGTTTTTT
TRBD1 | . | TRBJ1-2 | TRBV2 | CASSEWVRTGISDGYTF | TGTGCCAGCAGTGAATGGGTTCGGACAGGGATTTCGGACGGCTACACCTTC
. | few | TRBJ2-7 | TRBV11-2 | CASSLSGSFTYEQYF | TGTGCCAGCAGCTTATCCGGGAGTTTCACCTACGAGCAGTACTTC
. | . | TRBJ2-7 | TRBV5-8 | CASSLGRVLNEQYF | TGTGCCAGCAGCTTGGGCAGGGTTCTTAACGAGCAGTACTTC
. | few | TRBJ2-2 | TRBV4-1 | CASSQERVFGELFF | TGCGCCAGCAGCCAGGAGAGGGTCTTCGGGGAGCTGTTTTTT
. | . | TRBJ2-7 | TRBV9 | CASSVGLGTGNYEQYF | TGTGCCAGCAGCGTAGGGTTAGGGACTGGGAACTACGAGCAGTACTTC
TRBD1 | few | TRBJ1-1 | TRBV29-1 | CSARQGLFDTEAFF | TGCAGCGCCCGACAGGGTCTATTTGACACTGAAGCTTTCTTT
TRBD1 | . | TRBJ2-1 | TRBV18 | CASSPGDRGRTNEQFF | TGTGCCAGCTCACCCGGGGACAGGGGGCGGACTAATGAGCAGTTCTTC
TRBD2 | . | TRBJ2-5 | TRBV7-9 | CASSLGTSGGAKTQYF | TGTGCCAGCAGCCTAGGGACTAGCGGGGGGGCAAAGACCCAGTACTTC
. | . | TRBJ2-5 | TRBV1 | CTSIFISGGETQYF | TGCACCAGCATCTTTATAAGCGGGGGAGAGACCCAGTACTTC
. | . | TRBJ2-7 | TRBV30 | CAWKLADHYEQYF | TGTGCCTGGAAATTAGCGGATCACTACGAGCAGTACTTC
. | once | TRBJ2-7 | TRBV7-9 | CSSIRTVTDGSYEQYF | TGTTCCAGCATCAGAACCGTAACAGACGGATCATACGAGCAGTACTTC
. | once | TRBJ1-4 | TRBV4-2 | CASSLPGHTNEKLFF | TGTGCCAGCAGCCTCCCAGGGCACACTAATGAAAAACTGTTTTTT
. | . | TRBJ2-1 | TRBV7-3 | CASSIQSRRDNEQFF | TGTGCCAGCAGCATCCAGAGCAGACGGGACAATGAGCAGTTCTTC
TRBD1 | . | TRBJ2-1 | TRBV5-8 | CASSWRDRGYNEQFF | TGTGCCAGCAGCTGGCGGGACAGGGGGTACAATGAGCAGTTCTTC
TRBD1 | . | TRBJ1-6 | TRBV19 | CASSPGTGGGSPLHF | TGTGCCAGTAGTCCCGGGACAGGGGGCGGTTCACCCCTCCACTTT
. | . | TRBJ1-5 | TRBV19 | CASSIGGYQPQHF | TGTGCCAGTAGTATTGGGGGGTATCAGCCCCAGCATTTT
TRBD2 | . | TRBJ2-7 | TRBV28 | CASRIAGRAYEQYF | TGTGCCAGCAGGATTGCTGGGAGGGCCTACGAGCAGTACTTC
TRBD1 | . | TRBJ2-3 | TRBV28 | CASSLRQGAETDTQYF | TGTGCCAGCAGTTTAAGACAGGGGGCGGAGACAGATACGCAGTATTTT
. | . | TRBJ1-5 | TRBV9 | CASSASGSRDQPQHF | TGTGCCAGCAGCGCCTCCGGGTCGCGGGATCAGCCCCAGCATTTT
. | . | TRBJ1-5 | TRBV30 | CAWSEVGGGQPQHF | TGTGCCTGGAGTGAGGTCGGGGGTGGTCAGCCCCAGCATTTT
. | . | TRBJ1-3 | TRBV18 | CASSPPDSRSNTIYF | TGTGCCAGCTCACCGCCCGACAGCAGATCAAACACCATATATTTT
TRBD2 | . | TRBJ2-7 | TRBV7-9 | CASGRAGGQYEQYF | TGTGCCAGCGGAAGAGCGGGAGGGCAGTACGAGCAGTACTTC
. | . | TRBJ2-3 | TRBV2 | CASSVRVYSTDTQYF | TGTGCCAGCAGTGTGAGGGTGTATAGCACAGATACGCAGTATTTT
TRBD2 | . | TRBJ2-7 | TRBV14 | CASSELAGSSYEQYF | TGTGCCAGCAGCGAACTAGCGGGGAGCTCCTACGAGCAGTACTTC
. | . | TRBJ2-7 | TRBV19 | CASSRQVSYEQYF | TGTGCCAGTAGTCGACAGGTCTCCTACGAGCAGTACTTC
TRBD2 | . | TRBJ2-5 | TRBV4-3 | CASSQDWLAGGGETQYF | TGCGCCAGCAGCCAAGATTGGCTAGCGGGGGGAGGGGAGACCCAGTACTTC
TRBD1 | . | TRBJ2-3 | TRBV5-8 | CASIRGQGPTDTQYF | TGTGCCAGCATCCGCGGACAGGGACCCACAGATACGCAGTATTTT
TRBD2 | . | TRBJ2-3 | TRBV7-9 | CASSLLAGRGTDTQYF | TGTGCCAGCAGCCTACTAGCGGGTCGGGGCACAGATACGCAGTATTTT
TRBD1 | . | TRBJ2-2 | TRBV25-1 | CASRRGQGNTGELFF | TGTGCCAGCAGACGGGGACAGGGCAACACCGGGGAGCTGTTTTTT
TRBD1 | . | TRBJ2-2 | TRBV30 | CACTQGANTGELFF | TGTGCCTGTACACAGGGGGCAAACACCGGGGAGCTGTTTTTT
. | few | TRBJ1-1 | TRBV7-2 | CASSFLGHNTEAFF | TGTGCCAGCAGCTTTTTGGGACATAACACTGAAGCTTTCTTT
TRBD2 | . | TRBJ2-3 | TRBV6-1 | CASRVAGETDTQYF | TGTGCCAGCAGGGTAGCGGGAGAGACAGATACGCAGTATTTT
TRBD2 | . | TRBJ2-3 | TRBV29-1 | CSVGSRAGGYTDTQYF | TGCAGCGTTGGATCAAGAGCGGGGGGTTACACAGATACGCAGTATTTT
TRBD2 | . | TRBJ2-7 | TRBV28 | CASSIIAGGRPYEQYF | TGTGCCAGCAGTATCATAGCGGGGGGGCGCCCCTACGAGCAGTACTTC
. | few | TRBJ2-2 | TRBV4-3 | CASSLQTAGELFF | TGCGCCAGCAGCCTTCAGACAGCCGGGGAGCTGTTTTTT
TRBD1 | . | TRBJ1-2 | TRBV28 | CASRPTGQGAGYGYTF | TGTGCCAGCAGACCTACGGGACAGGGGGCTGGCTATGGCTACACCTTC
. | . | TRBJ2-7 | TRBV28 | CASSLGLSTAGPYEQYF | TGTGCCAGCAGTTTGGGACTCTCGACGGCGGGCCCCTACGAGCAGTACTTC
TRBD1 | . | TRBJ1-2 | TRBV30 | CAWSSTGTAVTF | TGTGCCTGGAGTTCAACCGGGACAGCGGTTACCTTC
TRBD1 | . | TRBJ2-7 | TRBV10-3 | CAIRDPGQGSYEQYF | TGTGCCATCAGGGATCCGGGACAGGGTAGCTACGAGCAGTACTTC
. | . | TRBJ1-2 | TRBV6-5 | CASSLTEGINYGYTF | TGTGCCAGCAGTTTGACGGAGGGAATCAACTATGGCTACACCTTC
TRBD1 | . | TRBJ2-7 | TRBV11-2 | CASSFRRQGHYEQYF | TGTGCCAGCAGTTTTAGGAGACAGGGACACTACGAGCAGTACTTC
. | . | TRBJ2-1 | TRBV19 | CASSIDPATTEQFF | TGTGCCAGTAGTATAGACCCGGCGACAACTGAGCAGTTCTTC
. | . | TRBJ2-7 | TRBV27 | CASSLSSQGYEQYF | TGTGCCAGCAGTTTATCATCTCAGGGGTACGAGCAGTACTTC
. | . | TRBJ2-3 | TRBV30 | CAWTNTGRAQYF | TGTGCCTGGACTAATACGGGCAGGGCGCAGTATTTT
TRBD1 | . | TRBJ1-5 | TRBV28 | CASSLGRQGVAQPQHF | TGTGCCAGCAGTTTAGGTAGACAGGGGGTTGCTCAGCCCCAGCATTTT
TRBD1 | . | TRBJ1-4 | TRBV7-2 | CASSLEDRANEKLFF | TGTGCCAGCAGCTTAGAGGACAGGGCTAATGAAAAACTGTTTTTT
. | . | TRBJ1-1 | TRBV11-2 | CASSFTTQGVAFF | TGTGCCAGCAGCTTTACGACACAGGGTGTCGCTTTCTTT
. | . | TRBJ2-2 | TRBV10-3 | CAITRTNTGELFF | TGTGCCATCACGAGGACGAACACCGGGGAGCTGTTTTTT
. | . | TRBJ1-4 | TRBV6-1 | CASSESFPSTSEKLFF | TGTGCCAGCAGTGAATCCTTCCCTTCGACTTCCGAAAAACTGTTTTTT
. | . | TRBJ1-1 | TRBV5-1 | CASSFDTMNTEAFF | TGCGCCAGCAGCTTTGACACCATGAACACTGAAGCTTTCTTT
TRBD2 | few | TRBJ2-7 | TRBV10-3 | CAISTGLAGGPYEQYF | TGTGCCATCAGTACAGGACTAGCGGGAGGGCCCTACGAGCAGTACTTC
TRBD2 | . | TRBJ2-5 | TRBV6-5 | CASSYSPGLAVNF | TGTGCCAGCAGTTACTCACCGGGACTAGCGGTGAACTTC